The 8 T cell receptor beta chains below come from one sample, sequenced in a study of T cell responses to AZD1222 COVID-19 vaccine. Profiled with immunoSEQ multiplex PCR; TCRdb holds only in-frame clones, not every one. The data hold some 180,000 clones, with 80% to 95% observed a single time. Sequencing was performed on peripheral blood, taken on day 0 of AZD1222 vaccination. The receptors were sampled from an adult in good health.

CDR3 DNA: TGTGCCAGCAGCTTGGAGTTGTCCGGGGAGCTGTTTTTT. Translating it yields CASSLELSGELFF. The rearrangement uses TRBV5-6 and TRBJ2-2; D remains unclear. The V gene's germline CDR1 is SGHDT and CDR2 YYEEEE. The V end lost 0 bases, the J end lost 6 bases, and 6 bases lay between the germline ends. The CDR3 runs to 13 residues.

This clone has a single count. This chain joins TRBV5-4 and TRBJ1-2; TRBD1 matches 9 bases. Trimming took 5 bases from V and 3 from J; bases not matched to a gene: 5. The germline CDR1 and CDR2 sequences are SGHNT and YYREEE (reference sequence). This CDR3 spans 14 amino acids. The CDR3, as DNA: TGTGCCAGCAGGACGGACAGGGGAGACTATGGCTACACCTTC. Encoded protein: CASRTDRGDYGYTF.

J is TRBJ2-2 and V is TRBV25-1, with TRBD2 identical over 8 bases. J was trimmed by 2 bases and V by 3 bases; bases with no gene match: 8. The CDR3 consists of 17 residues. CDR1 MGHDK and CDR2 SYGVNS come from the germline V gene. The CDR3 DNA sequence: TGTGCCAGCAGTGACCCGTTGACTAGCGAAAACACCGGGGAGCTGTTTTTT. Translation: CASSDPLTSENTGELFF.

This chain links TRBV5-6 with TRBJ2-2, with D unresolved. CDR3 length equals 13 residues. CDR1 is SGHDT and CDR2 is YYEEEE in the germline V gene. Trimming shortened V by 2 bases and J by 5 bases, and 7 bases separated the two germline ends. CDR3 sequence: CASSFRFTGELFF. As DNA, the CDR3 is TGTGCCAGCAGCTTTCGGTTTACCGGGGAGCTGTTTTTT.

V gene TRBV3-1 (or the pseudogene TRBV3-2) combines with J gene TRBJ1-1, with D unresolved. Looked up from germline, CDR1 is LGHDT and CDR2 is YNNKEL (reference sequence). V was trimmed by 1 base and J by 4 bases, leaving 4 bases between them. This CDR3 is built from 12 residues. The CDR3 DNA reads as TGTGCCAGCAGCCAAGTATCCACTGAAGCTTTCTTT. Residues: CASSQVSTEAFF.

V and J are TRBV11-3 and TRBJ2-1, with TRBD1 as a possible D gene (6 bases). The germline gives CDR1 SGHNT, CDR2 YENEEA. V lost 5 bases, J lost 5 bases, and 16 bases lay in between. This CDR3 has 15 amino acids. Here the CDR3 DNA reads TGTGCCAGCAGCCCGAACGGCCAGGGGAACAATGAGCAGTTCTTC. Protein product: CASSPNGQGNNEQFF.

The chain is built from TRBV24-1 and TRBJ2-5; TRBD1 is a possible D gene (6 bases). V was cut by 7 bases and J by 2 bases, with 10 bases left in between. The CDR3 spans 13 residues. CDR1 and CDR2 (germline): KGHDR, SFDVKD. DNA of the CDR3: TGTGCCACCAGGACAGGTGAACAAGAGACCCAGTACTTC. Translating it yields CATRTGEQETQYF.

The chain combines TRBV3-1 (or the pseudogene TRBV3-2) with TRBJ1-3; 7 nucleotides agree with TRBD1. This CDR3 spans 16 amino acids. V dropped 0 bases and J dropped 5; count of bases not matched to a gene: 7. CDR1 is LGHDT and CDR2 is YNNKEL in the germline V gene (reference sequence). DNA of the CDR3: TGTGCCAGCAGCCAAGATGGGAACAGGGGAAGAAACACCATATATTTT. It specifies CASSQDGNRGRNTIYF.